This is a list of T cell receptor beta chains from one sample in a study of T-cell reconstitution after alpha-beta-depleted transplantation in children. TCRdb fed the PCR reads into MiXCR, producing one record per CDR3 protein. The sample lists roughly 110,000 distinct CDR3 sequences; 9% to 12% were seen once. This sample comprised PBMCs, obtained before TCRalphabeta/CD19-depleted stem cell transplant. The source is a boy aged 2 to 10 with acute lymphoblastic leukemia, due to receive a stem cell transplant. CDR3s include the opening cysteine and the closing phenylalanine or tryptophan. D genes are given only for firm matches. Only part of the rows carry a size: once, few, many, or a class if the clone is expanded.

CDR3nt,CDR3aa,abundance,j_gene,d_gene,v_gene
TGTGCCAGCAGCTCCCCGAGAGGGGCCGGTACGGAGCAGTACTTC,CASSSPRGAGTEQYF,NA,TRBJ2-7,NA,TRBV7-6
TGTGCCAGCAGAAGAACAGGGGGCCTGGAGACCCAGTACTTC,CASRRTGGLETQYF,NA,TRBJ2-5,TRBD1,TRBV7-9
TGTGCCAGCAGCATCCCTAAGGCCCCCTTAGAACTCACAGATACGCAGTATTTT,CASSIPKAPLELTDTQYF,few,TRBJ2-3,NA,TRBV9
TGCGCCAGCAGCTTCGGACAGGGGGTCGTACAACCCCAAAGCCGTGAGCAGTTCTTC,CASSFGQGVVQPQSREQFF,many,TRBJ2-1,TRBD1,TRBV5-1
TGTGCCAGCAGCTCCGGGTCCTTCGGCTACGAGCAGTACTTC,CASSSGSFGYEQYF,few,TRBJ2-7,NA,TRBV7-9
TGTGCCAGCAGCTTTACAGAAAATGAGCAGTTCTTC,CASSFTENEQFF,many,TRBJ2-1,NA,TRBV5-6
TGTGCCATCAGTGTGTCCGGGAGTAAGCAGTTCTTC,CAISVSGSKQFF,many,TRBJ2-1,NA,TRBV10-3
TGTGCCAGCAGTTCACTAGCGGGAAGCTACAATGAGCAGTTCTTC,CASSSLAGSYNEQFF,NA,TRBJ2-1,TRBD2,TRBV27
TGCAGTGCTAGGCCCCCACCGCTGGAAGATACGCAGTATTTT,CSARPPPLEDTQYF,many,TRBJ2-3,NA,TRBV20-1
TGTGCTAGTGGGTCCGACAGGAGCTCTGGAAACACCATATATTTT,CASGSDRSSGNTIYF,many,TRBJ1-3,NA,TRBV12-5
TGTGCCAGCAGCTTAGTAGTTTGGTCCTACAATGAGCAGTTCTTC,CASSLVVWSYNEQFF,NA,TRBJ2-1,NA,TRBV7-9
TGTGCCAGCAGTTACGGGGGGGGCGGTCAGCCCCAGCATTTT,CASSYGGGGQPQHF,many,TRBJ1-5,NA,TRBV6-5
TGTGCCAGCAAAAGGGCTAGCGACTCAACAGGCGCAGATACGCAGTATTTT,CASKRASDSTGADTQYF,NA,TRBJ2-3,NA,TRBV6-1
TGTGCCAGCAGTCGGCTCAGCGGGACGGATAACAATGAGCAGTTCTTC,CASSRLSGTDNNEQFF,NA,TRBJ2-1,TRBD2,TRBV6-1
TGTGCCTGGAGTAAAAATAGGGGGTACGAGCAGTACTTC,CAWSKNRGYEQYF,NA,TRBJ2-7,NA,TRBV30
TGTGCCAGCAGCAACCCCCGGGTCAGCACAGATACGCAGTATTTT,CASSNPRVSTDTQYF,NA,TRBJ2-3,NA,TRBV5-5
TGTGCCAGCAGCTTCGGACTAGAGGGCGAGCAGTTCTTC,CASSFGLEGEQFF,NA,TRBJ2-1,TRBD2,TRBV7-9
TGTGCCAGCAGCAACAAAGAGATAAGGGGATGGTCCACCGGGGAGCTGTTTTTT,CASSNKEIRGWSTGELFF,NA,TRBJ2-2,NA,TRBV21-1
TGTGCCAGCAGCCGGGACGGAGGTACAGATACGCAGTATTTT,CASSRDGGTDTQYF,NA,TRBJ2-3,NA,TRBV7-9
TGCGCCAGCAGCTTGGGGGACACAGATACGCAGTATTTT,CASSLGDTDTQYF,NA,TRBJ2-3,NA,TRBV5-1
TGTGCCAGCAGCACGGACAGGGCTCTACAAGAGACCCAGTACTTC,CASSTDRALQETQYF,many,TRBJ2-5,TRBD1,TRBV6-5
TGTGCCAGCAGCCCCTGGACTAGAAACTCCTACAATGAGCAGTTCTTC,CASSPWTRNSYNEQFF,NA,TRBJ2-1,TRBD2,TRBV6-2/TRBV6-3
TGTGCCAGCAGCAGGGAGGTCTATGGCTACACCTTC,CASSREVYGYTF,many,TRBJ1-2,NA,TRBV7-9
TGTGCCAGCAGCTTAGAGTGGACAGGGGGCTACGAGCAGTACTTC,CASSLEWTGGYEQYF,many,TRBJ2-7,TRBD1,TRBV7-8
TGTGCCAGCAGCCGCCGGGGGACACAGGGGAGGATTGAAGCTTTCTTT,CASSRRGTQGRIEAFF,NA,TRBJ1-1,TRBD1,TRBV7-2
TGCGCCAGCAGCTTGGGATCGGTGACTGAAGCTTTCTTT,CASSLGSVTEAFF,NA,TRBJ1-1,NA,TRBV5-1
TGTGCCAGCAGCATACGTGGCGGGAGGGGCACAGATACGCAGTATTTT,CASSIRGGRGTDTQYF,many,TRBJ2-3,TRBD2,TRBV7-2
TGCAGTGCTAATAACAATCGGGGAGTCTCCTACAATGAGCAGTTCTTC,CSANNNRGVSYNEQFF,NA,TRBJ2-1,NA,TRBV20-1
TGTGCCAGCAGCTTATTGGCTAGCGGGAGAGGGGAGCTGTTTTTT,CASSLLASGRGELFF,NA,TRBJ2-2,TRBD2,TRBV11-3
TGCAGTGCTAGAAGAGGATATGGCACTGAAGCTTTCTTT,CSARRGYGTEAFF,few,TRBJ1-1,NA,TRBV20-1
TGTGCCAGCAGGAAAGACTTCACCGGGGAGCTGTTTTTT,CASRKDFTGELFF,few,TRBJ2-2,NA,TRBV6-6
TGCAGTGCTAGAGCGGGCGGGAGGGGCAATGAGCAGTTCTTC,CSARAGGRGNEQFF,NA,TRBJ2-1,TRBD2,TRBV20-1
TGTGCCAGCAGCTTAGAAGTGGGGTTAAGGGGCTACACCTTC,CASSLEVGLRGYTF,few,TRBJ1-2,NA,TRBV7-2
TGTGCCAGCAGTTTCAGACTAGCGGTCACCGGGGAGCTGTTTTTT,CASSFRLAVTGELFF,few,TRBJ2-2,TRBD2,TRBV12-3/TRBV12-4
TGTGCCAGCAGCTTAGGGGGACAGGGTACAGCCGGGGAGCTGTTTTTT,CASSLGGQGTAGELFF,many,TRBJ2-2,TRBD1,TRBV7-2
TGTGCCAGCAGTTTAGGCGGGAGTGGAGAGACCCAGTACTTC,CASSLGGSGETQYF,NA,TRBJ2-5,TRBD2,TRBV12-3/TRBV12-4
TGTGCCAGCAGTTTAGGGGGACAGGGGGGCTATGGCTACACCTTC,CASSLGGQGGYGYTF,few,TRBJ1-2,TRBD1,TRBV12-3/TRBV12-4
TGTGCCAGCAGCCCCCTACCTAGGGGGAATTCACCCCTCCACTTT,CASSPLPRGNSPLHF,NA,TRBJ1-6,NA,TRBV7-2
TGTGCCAGCAGCTTACGTAGCGGTGTCTACGAGCAGTACTTC,CASSLRSGVYEQYF,few,TRBJ2-7,NA,TRBV11-3
TGCGCCAGCAGCTTGGGGCATGGGGGCTACGAGCAGTACTTC,CASSLGHGGYEQYF,NA,TRBJ2-7,NA,TRBV5-1
TGCAGTGCTCAGAGGGCGGGAGGGCCAAGAACTTCGGAGACCCAGTACTTC,CSAQRAGGPRTSETQYF,few,TRBJ2-5,TRBD2,TRBV20-1
TGCAGTGCTAGTGGTTCGGACAGAAGCACAGATACGCAGTATTTT,CSASGSDRSTDTQYF,few,TRBJ2-3,NA,TRBV20-1
TGTGCCAGCAGACGCGCCGGGCCTCCTTACGAGCAGTACTTC,CASRRAGPPYEQYF,NA,TRBJ2-7,NA,TRBV27
TGTGCTAGTGGCCCGCCGGGACAGGGGTTCCACGAGCAGTACTTC,CASGPPGQGFHEQYF,NA,TRBJ2-7,TRBD1,TRBV12-5
TGTGCCAGCAGCCAAGGGGGGACGAGGGTGGCCTACGAGCAGTACTTC,CASSQGGTRVAYEQYF,once,TRBJ2-7,NA,TRBV4-2
TGTGCCAGCAGTCTAGTTACAGGGGGCGAGCAGTACTTC,CASSLVTGGEQYF,NA,TRBJ2-7,TRBD1,TRBV12-3/TRBV12-4
TGTGCCAGCAGCCTTATCACGAGGAACAGGGCCGGGAGCTCTGGGGCCAACGTCCTGACTTTC,CASSLITRNRAGSSGANVLTF,few,TRBJ2-6,NA,TRBV6-2/TRBV6-3
TGTGCCAGCAGGCAGGGGACTAGCGGGAGGGCGGGTGAGCAGTTCTTC,CASRQGTSGRAGEQFF,medium-sized,TRBJ2-1,TRBD2,TRBV12-3/TRBV12-4
TGCAGTGCTAGAGATGTTTGGACAGGGGCCGAAGGTGTGCAGCATTTT,CSARDVWTGAEGVQHF,few,TRBJ1-5,TRBD1,TRBV20-1
TGCAGTGCAGCTAACGTTGAGCAGTTCTTC,CSAANVEQFF,many,TRBJ2-1,NA,TRBV20-1
TGTGCCAGCAGGAAGACAGGGGGGCCCTGGTCACCCCTCCACTTT,CASRKTGGPWSPLHF,NA,TRBJ1-6,TRBD1,TRBV9
TGTGCCAGCAGCTTAGATGGCGAGCAGTACTTC,CASSLDGEQYF,few,TRBJ2-7,NA,TRBV7-9
TGTGCCAGCAGTTATTCGGGGGACGAAAACATTCAGTACTTC,CASSYSGDENIQYF,many,TRBJ2-4,NA,TRBV6-5
TGTGCCACCAGTGATATCACAGGGGGGAACACCGGGGAGCTGTTTTTT,CATSDITGGNTGELFF,few,TRBJ2-2,TRBD1,TRBV24-1
TGCAGTGCTAACCAAGCGTCAGATACGCAGTATTTT,CSANQASDTQYF,NA,TRBJ2-3,NA,TRBV20-1